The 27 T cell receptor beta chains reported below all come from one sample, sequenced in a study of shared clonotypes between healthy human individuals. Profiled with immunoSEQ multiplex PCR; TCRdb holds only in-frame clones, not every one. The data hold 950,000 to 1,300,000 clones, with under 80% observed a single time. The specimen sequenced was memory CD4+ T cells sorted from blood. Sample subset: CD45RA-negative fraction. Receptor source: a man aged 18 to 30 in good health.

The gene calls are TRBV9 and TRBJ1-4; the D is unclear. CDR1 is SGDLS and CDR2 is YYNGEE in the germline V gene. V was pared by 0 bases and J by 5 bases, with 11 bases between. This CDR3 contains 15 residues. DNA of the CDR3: TGTGCCAGCAGCGTAGGGTCCTCATTGAATGAAAAACTGTTTTTT. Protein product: CASSVGSSLNEKLFF.

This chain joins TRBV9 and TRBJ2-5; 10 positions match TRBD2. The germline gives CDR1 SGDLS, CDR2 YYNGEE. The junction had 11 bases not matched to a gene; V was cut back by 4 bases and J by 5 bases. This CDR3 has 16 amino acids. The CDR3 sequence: CASSTLAGDLGETQYF. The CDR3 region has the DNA TGTGCCAGCAGCACGCTAGCGGGAGATCTTGGGGAGACCCAGTACTTC.

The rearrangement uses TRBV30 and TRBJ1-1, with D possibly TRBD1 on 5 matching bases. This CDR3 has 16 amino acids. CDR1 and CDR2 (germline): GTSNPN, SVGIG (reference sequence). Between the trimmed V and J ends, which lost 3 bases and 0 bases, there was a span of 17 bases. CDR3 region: CAWRDKGRGMNTEAFF. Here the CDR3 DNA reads TGTGCCTGGAGAGACAAGGGTAGGGGAATGAACACTGAAGCTTTCTTT.

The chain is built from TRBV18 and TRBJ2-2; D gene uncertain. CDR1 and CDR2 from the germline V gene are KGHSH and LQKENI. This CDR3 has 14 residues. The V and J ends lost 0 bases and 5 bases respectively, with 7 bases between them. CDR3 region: CASSPPAQTGELFF. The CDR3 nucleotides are TGTGCCAGCTCACCACCGGCCCAGACCGGGGAGCTGTTTTTT.

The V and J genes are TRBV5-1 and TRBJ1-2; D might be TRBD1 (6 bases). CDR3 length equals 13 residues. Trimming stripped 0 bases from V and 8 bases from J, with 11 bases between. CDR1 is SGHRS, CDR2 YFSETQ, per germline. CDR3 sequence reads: CASSLVQGTGYTF. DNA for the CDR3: TGCGCCAGCAGCTTGGTCCAGGGGACGGGCTACACCTTC. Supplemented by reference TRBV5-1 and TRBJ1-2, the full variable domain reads KAGVTQTPRYLIKTRGQQVTLSCSPISGHRSVSWYQQTPGQGLQFLFEYFSETQRNKGNFPGRFSGRQFSNSRSEMNVSTLELGDSALYLCASSLVQGTGYTFGSGTRLTVV.

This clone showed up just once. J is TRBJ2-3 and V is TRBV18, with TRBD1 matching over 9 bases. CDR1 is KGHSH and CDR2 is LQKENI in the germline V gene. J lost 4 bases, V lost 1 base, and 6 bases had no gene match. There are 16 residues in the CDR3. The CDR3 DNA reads TGTGCCAGCTCACCACGACAGGGGGTAGGATCAGATACGCAGTATTTT. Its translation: CASSPRQGVGSDTQYF.

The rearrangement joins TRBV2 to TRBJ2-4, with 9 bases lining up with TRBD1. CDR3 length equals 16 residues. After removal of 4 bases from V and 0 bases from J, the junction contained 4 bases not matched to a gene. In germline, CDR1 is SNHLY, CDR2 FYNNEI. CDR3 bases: TGTGCCAGCAGTGGACAGGGGGTGGTAGCCAAAAACATTCAGTACTTC. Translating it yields CASSGQGVVAKNIQYF.

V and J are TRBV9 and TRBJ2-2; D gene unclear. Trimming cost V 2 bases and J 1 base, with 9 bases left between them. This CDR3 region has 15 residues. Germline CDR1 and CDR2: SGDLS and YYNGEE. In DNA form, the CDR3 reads TGTGCCAGCAGCGTTGGCTGGCAGAACACCGGGGAGCTGTTTTTT. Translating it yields CASSVGWQNTGELFF.

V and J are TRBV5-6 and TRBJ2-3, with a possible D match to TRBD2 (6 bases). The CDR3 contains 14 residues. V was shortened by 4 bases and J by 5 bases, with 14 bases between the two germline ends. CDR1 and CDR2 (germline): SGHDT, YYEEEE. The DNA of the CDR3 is TGTGCCAGCAGCCAGGCCGGGGGAGGAGATACGCAGTATTTT. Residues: CASSQAGGGDTQYF.

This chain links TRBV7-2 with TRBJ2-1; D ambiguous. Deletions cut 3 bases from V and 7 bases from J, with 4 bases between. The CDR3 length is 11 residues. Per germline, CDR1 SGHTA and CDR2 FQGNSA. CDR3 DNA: TGTGCCAGCAGCTTTAGGAATGAGCAGTTCTTC. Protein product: CASSFRNEQFF.

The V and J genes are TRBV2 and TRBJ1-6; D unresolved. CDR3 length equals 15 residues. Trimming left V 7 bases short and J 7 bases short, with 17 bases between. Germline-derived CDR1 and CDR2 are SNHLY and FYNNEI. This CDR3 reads CASIRATAQNSPLHF. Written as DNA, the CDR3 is TGTGCCAGCATTAGGGCCACAGCCCAAAATTCACCCCTCCACTTT.

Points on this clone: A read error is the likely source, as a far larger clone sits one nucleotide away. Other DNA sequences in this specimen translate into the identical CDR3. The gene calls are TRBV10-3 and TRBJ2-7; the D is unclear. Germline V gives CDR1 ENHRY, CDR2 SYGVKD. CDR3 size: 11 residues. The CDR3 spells CAISGGYEQYF. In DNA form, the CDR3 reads TGCGCCATCAGTGGCGGATACGAGCAGTACTTC.

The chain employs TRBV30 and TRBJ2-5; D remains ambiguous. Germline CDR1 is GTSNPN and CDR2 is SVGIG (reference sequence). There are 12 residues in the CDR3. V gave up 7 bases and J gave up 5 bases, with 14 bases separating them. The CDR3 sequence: CALGLFTETQYF. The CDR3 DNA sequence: TGTGCCTTAGGTCTTTTTACGGAGACCCAGTACTTC.

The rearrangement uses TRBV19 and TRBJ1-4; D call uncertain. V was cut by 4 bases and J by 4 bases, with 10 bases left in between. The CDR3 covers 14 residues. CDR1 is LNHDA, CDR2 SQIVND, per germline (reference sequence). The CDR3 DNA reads TGTGCCAGTAGTAGCCGGAGCCATAATGAAAAACTGTTTTTT. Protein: CASSSRSHNEKLFF.

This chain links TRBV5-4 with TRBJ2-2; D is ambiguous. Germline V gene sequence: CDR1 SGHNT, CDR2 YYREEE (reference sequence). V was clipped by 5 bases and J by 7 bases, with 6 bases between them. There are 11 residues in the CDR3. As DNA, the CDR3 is TGTGCCAGCAGTTCCGGCGGGGAGCTGTTTTTT. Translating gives CASSSGGELFF.

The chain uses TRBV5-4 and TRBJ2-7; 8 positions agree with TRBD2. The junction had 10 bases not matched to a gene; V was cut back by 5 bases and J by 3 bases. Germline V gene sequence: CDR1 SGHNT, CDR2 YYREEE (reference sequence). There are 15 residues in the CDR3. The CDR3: CASSSERERSYEQYF. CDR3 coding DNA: TGTGCCAGCAGTTCGGAGCGGGAGAGGAGCTACGAGCAGTACTTC.

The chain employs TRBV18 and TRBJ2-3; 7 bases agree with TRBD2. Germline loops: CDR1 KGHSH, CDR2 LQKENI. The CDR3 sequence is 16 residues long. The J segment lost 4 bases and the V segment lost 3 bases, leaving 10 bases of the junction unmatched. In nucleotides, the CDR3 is TGTGCCAGCTCACCCTGGACTAGAGACGTTGCAGATACGCAGTATTTT. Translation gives CASSPWTRDVADTQYF.

This chain's CDR3 is CATAGQGASYEQYF. The CDR3, as DNA: TGTGCCACCGCTGGACAGGGGGCATCCTACGAGCAGTACTTC. The chain joins TRBV6-1 to TRBJ2-7; 11 nucleotides align to TRBD1. Trimming removed 10 bases from V and 1 base from J; junction bases left unmatched: 6. Germline CDR1 MNHNS, CDR2 SASEGT. CDR3 length: 14 residues.

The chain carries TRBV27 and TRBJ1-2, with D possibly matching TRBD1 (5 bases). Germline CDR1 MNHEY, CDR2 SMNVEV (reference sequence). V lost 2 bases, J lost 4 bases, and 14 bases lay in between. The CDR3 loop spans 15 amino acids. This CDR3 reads CASSLGAGLGYGYTF. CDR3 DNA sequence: TGTGCCAGCAGTTTAGGGGCAGGGCTTGGCTATGGCTACACCTTC.

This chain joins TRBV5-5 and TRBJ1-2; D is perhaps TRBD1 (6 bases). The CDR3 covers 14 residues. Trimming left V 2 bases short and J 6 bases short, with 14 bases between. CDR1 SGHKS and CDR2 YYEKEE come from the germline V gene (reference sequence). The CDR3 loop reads CASSFAAGDNGYTF. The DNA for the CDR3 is TGTGCCAGCAGCTTCGCCGCTGGGGACAATGGCTACACCTTC.

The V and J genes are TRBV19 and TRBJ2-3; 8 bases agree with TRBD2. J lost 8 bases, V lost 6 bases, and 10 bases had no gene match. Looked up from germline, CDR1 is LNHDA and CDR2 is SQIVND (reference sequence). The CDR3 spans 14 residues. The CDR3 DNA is TGTGCCAGTAGGCCGACGGGAGGGCCCGGTACGCAGTATTTT. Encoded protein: CASRPTGGPGTQYF.

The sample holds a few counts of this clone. In DNA form, the CDR3 reads TGCAGCGTTGAAGACCTAGATACGCAGTATTTT. It translates to CSVEDLDTQYF. The J gene is TRBJ2-3, the V gene TRBV29-1; D call uncertain. The CDR3 runs to 11 residues. From germline, CDR1 is SQVTM and CDR2 ANQGSEA. The V gene lost 0 bases and the J gene lost 5 bases, with 3 bases spanning the gap.

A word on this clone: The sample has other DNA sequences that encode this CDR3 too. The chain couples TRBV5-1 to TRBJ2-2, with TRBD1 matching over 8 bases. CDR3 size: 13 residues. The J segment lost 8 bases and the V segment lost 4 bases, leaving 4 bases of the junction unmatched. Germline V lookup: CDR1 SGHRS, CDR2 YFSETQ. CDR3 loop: CASSLDRAGELFF. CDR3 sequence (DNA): TGCGCCAGCAGCCTGGACAGGGCTGGGGAGCTGTTTTTT.

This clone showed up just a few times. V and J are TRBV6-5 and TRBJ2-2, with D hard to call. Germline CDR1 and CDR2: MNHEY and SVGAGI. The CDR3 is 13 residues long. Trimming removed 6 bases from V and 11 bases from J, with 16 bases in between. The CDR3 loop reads CASRTTHADELFF. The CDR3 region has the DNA TGTGCCAGCAGAACAACCCACGCCGATGAGCTGTTTTTT.

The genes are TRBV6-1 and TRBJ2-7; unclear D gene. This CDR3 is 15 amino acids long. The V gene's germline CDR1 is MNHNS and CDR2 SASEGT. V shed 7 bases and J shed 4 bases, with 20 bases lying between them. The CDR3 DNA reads TGTGCCAGCACCCTAGAGGTTCTACCGATTTACGAGCAGTACTTC. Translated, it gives CASTLEVLPIYEQYF.

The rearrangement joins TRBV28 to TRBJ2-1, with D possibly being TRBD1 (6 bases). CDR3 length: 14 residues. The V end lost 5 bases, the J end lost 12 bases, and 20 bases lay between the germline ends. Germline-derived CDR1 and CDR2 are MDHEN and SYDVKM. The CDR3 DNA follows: TGTGCCAGCAGTCCATACGACAGGACCTCGTGGCAGTTCTTC. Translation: CASSPYDRTSWQFF.

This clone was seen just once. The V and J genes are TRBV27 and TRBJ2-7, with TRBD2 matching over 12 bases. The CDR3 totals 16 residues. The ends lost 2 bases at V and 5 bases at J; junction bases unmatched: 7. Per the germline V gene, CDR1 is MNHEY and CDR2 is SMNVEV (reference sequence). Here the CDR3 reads CASSLGLAGGTDEQYF. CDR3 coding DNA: TGTGCCAGCAGTTTAGGCCTAGCGGGAGGGACCGACGAGCAGTACTTC.